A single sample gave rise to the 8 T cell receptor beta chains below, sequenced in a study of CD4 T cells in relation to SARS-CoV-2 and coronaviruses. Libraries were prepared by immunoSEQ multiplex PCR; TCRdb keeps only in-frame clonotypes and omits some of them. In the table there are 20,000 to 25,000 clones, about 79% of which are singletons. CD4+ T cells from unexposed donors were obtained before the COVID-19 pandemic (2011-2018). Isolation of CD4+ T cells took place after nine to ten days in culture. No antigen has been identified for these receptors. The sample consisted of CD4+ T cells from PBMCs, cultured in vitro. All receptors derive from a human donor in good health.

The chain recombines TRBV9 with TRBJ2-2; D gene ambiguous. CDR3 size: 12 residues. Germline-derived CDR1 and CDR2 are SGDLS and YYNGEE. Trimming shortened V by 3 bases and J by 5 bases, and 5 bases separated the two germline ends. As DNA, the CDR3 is TGTGCCAGCAGCGCCTTAACCGGGGAGCTGTTTTTT. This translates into CASSALTGELFF.

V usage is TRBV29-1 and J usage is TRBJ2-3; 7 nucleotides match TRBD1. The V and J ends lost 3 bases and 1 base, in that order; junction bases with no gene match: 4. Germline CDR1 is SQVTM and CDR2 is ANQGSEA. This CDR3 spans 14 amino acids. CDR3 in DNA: TGCAGCGTTGACAAGGGGGCGCGCACAGATACGCAGTATTTT. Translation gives CSVDKGARTDTQYF.

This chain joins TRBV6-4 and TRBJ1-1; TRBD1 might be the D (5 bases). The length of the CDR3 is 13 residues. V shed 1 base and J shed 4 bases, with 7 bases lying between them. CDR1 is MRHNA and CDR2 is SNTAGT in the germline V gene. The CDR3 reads CASSDYGTTEAFF. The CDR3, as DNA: TGTGCCAGCAGTGACTACGGGACCACTGAAGCTTTCTTT.

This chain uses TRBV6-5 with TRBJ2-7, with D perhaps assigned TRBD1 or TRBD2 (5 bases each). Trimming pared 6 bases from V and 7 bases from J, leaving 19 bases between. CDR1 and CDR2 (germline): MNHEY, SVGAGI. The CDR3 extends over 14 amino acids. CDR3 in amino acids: CASSLFFRDGEQYF. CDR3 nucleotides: TGTGCCAGCAGCCTTTTCTTTAGGGACGGAGAGCAGTACTTC.

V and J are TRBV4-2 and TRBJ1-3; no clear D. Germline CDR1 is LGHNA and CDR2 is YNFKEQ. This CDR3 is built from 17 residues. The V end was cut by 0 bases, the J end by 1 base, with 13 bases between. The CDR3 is CASSQEPSGWSGNTIYF. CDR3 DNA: TGTGCCAGCAGCCAAGAGCCCTCGGGGTGGTCTGGAAACACCATATATTTT.

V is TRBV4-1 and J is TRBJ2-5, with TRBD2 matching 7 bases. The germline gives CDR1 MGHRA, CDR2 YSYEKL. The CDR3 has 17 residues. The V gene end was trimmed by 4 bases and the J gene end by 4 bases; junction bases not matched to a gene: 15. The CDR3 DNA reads TGCGCCAGCAGCCGGGGCCAACTAGCGCGAGTCGCAGAGACCCAGTACTTC. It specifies CASSRGQLARVAETQYF.

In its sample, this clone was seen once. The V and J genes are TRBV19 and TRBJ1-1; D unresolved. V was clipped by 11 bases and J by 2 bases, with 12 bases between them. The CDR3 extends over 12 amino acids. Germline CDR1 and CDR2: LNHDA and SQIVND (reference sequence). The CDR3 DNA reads TGTGCCTCCGGATCACCTAACACTGAAGCTTTCTTT. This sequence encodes CASGSPNTEAFF.

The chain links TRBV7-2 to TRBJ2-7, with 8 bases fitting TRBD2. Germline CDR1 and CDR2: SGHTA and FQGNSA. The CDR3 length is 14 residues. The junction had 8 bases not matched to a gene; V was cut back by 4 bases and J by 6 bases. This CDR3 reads CASSSGGSKLEQYF. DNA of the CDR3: TGTGCCAGCAGCTCGGGGGGGTCCAAACTCGAGCAGTACTTC.